The 6 T cell receptor beta chains presented below share a single source sample, sequenced in a study of control samples from healthy donors and cancer patients. Sequenced by immunoSEQ multiplex PCR; TCRdb stores in-frame clones only, minus some. The table has about 130,000 clones, roughly 92% seen once. Specimen: blood. These receptors all stem from a man between 18 and 29 years old in good health.

The V gene is TRBV5-4, the J gene TRBJ1-1; a possible D gene is TRBD1 (6 bases). Trimming took 5 bases from V and 2 from J, leaving 16 bases between them. The germline V gene has CDR1 SGHNT and CDR2 YYREEE (reference sequence). The CDR3 spans 15 residues. CDR3 loop: CASRRLGQKNTEAFF. The DNA for the CDR3 is TGTGCCAGCAGACGCCTCGGACAGAAAAACACTGAAGCTTTCTTT.

The rearrangement joins TRBV6-1 to TRBJ1-2; a possible D gene is TRBD1 (5 bases). The V end lost 1 base, the J end lost 7 bases, and 19 bases lay between the germline ends. The CDR3 runs to 16 residues. CDR1 is MNHNS, CDR2 SASEGT, per germline. The chain's CDR3 is CASSEGWDGSRGGYTF. CDR3 DNA sequence: TGTGCCAGCAGTGAAGGGTGGGACGGAAGTCGGGGTGGCTACACCTTC.

The chain uses TRBV7-2 and TRBJ1-1; no clear D gene. Per germline, CDR1 SGHTA and CDR2 FQGNSA. This CDR3 has 14 amino acids. Trimming left V 4 bases short and J 4 bases short, with 13 bases between. CDR3 amino acids: CASSSGVGGTEAFF. CDR3 coding DNA: TGTGCCAGCAGCTCCGGAGTGGGCGGCACTGAAGCTTTCTTT.

For the CDR3, the DNA is TGCAGCGTTAGTCTCGGTGGCAGCGAAAGTACTACAGATACGCAGTATTTT. It is translated as CSVSLGGSESTTDTQYF. The V gene is TRBV29-1, the J gene TRBJ2-3; D gene unclear. The CDR3 spans 17 residues. The V end was cut by 5 bases, the J end by 3 bases, with 24 bases between. CDR1 is SQVTM, CDR2 ANQGSEA, per germline.

The chain couples TRBV5-4 to TRBJ2-3; D is unresolved. V was shortened by 0 bases and J by 0 bases, with 8 bases between the two germline ends. The CDR3 is made up of 15 amino acids. Germline CDR1 SGHNT, CDR2 YYREEE (reference sequence). DNA of the CDR3: TGTGCCAGCAGCTTGGACAGCCCCAGCACAGATACGCAGTATTTT. Its protein product is CASSLDSPSTDTQYF.

This chain uses TRBV4-1 with TRBJ2-3, with 7 bases aligning to TRBD2. The length of the CDR3 is 16 residues. V was clipped by 3 bases and J by 6 bases; unmatched bases: 12. CDR1 MGHRA and CDR2 YSYEKL come from the germline V gene. The DNA for the CDR3 is TGCGCCAGCAGCCAGCTGGGGCTAGCGGTCGTGGATACGCAGTATTTT. Encoded protein: CASSQLGLAVVDTQYF.